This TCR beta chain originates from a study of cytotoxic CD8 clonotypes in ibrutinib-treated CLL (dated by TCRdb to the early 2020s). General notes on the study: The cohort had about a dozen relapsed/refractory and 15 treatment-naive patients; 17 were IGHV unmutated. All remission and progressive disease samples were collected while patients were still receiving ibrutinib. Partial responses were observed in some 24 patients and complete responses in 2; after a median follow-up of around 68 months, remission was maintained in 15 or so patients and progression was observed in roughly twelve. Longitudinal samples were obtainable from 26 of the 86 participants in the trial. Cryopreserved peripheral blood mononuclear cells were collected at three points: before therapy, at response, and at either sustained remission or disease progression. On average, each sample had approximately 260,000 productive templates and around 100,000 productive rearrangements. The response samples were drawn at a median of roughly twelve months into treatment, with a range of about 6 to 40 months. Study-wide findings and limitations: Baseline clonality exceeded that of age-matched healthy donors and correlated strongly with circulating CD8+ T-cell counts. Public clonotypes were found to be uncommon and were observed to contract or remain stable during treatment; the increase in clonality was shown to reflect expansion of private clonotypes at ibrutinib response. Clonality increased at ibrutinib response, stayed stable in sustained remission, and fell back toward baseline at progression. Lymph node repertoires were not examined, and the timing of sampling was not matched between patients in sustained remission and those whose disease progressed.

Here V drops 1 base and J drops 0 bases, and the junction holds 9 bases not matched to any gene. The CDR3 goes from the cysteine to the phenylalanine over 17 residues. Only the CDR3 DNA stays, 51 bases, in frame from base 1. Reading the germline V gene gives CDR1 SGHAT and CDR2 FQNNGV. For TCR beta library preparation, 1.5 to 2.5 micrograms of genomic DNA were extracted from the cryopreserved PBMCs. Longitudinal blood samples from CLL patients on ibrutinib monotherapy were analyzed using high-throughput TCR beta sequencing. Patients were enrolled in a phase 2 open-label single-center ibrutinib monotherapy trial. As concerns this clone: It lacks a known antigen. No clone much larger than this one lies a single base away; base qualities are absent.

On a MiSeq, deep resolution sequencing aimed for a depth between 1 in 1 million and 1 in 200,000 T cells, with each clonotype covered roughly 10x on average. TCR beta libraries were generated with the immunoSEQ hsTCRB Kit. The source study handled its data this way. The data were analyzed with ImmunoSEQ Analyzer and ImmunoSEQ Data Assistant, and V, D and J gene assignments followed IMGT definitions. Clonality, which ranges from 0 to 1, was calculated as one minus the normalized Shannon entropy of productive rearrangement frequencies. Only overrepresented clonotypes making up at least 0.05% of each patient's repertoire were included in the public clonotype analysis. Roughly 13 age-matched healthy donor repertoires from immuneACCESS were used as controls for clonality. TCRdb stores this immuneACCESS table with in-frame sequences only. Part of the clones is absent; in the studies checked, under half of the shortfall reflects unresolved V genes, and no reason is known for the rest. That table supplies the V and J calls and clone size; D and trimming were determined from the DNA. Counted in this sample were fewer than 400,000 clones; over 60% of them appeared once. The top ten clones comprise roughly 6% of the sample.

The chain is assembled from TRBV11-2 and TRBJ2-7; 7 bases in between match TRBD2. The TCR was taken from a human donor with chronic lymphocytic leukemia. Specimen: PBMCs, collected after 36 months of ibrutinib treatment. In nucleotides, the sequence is TGTGCCAGCAGCTTAGGGCTGAGGCGGGAGAGCTCCTACGAGCAGTACTTC. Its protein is CASSLGLRRESSYEQYF.